This TCR beta chain came from a study of Graves' ophthalmopathy and Graves' hyperthyroidism. V shed 6 bases, J shed 5 bases, and the junction held 15 bases outside the gene matches. Germline V gene lookup returns CDR1 DFQATT and CDR2 SNEGSKA (reference sequence). CDR3 length: 15 amino acids. RNA transcripts were the source from which TCR beta CDR3 regions were amplified. The first-round RT-PCR employed HTBI primers together with the Qiagen OneStep RT-PCR kit. A multiplex PCR was then performed as the second round. Using its own MiXCR run on the multiplex PCR reads, TCRdb lists one record per CDR3 protein. The sample lists about 620,000 distinct CDR3 sequences, about a fifth occurring once. Study conclusions and caveats: Thyroid clonotypes that were expanded above 0.001 frequency mostly also appeared in blood.

Hyperthyroidism patients, all newly diagnosed, had under 2 months' duration and ages of 18 to 65. None of the included patients had other autoimmune diseases, uncontrolled infections, pregnancy or lactation, as these led to exclusion. The authors used Ficoll-Paque density gradient centrifugation to separate PBMCs. The input was roughly 9.3 ml of fresh peripheral blood. As regards this clonotype: Antigen: not known.

This receptor was obtained from a woman younger than 30 with stable Graves' hyperthyroidism. Some clones in this sample may be carry-over from other donors' samples. Input material: peripheral blood. V usage is TRBV20-1 and J usage is TRBJ2-7, with 8 bases matching TRBD1. The CDR3: CSARGTGNPLHEQYF. The CDR3 bases are TGCAGTGCAAGGGGGACAGGTAACCCTCTCCACGAGCAGTACTTC.